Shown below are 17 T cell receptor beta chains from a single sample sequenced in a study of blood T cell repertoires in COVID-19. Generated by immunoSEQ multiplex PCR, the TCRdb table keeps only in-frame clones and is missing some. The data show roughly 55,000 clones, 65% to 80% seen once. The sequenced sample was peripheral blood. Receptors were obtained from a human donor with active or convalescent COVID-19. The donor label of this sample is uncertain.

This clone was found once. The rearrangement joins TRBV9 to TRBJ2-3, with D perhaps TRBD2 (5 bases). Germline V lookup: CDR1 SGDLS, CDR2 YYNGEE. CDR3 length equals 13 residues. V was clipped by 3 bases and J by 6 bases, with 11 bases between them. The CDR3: CASSDGMGDTQYF. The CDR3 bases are TGTGCCAGCAGCGACGGGATGGGGGATACGCAGTATTTT.

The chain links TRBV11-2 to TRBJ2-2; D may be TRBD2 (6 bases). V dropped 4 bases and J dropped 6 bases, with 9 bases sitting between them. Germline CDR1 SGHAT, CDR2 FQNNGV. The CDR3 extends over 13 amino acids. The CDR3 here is CASSSRDAGELFF. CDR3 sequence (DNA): TGTGCCAGCAGCTCGCGGGACGCCGGGGAGCTGTTTTTT. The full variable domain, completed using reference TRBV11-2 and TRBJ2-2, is EAGVAQSPRYKIIEKRQSVAFWCNPISGHATLYWYQQILGQGPKLLIQFQNNGVVDDSQLPKDRFSAERLKGVDSTLKIQPAKLEDSAVYLCASSSRDAGELFFGEGSRLTVL.

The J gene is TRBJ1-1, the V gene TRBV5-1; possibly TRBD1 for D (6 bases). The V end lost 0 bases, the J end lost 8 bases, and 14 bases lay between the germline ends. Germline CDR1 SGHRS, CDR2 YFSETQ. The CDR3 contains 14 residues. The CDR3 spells CASSLEPGRGEAFF. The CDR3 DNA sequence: TGCGCCAGCAGCTTGGAGCCAGGGAGGGGGGAAGCTTTCTTT.

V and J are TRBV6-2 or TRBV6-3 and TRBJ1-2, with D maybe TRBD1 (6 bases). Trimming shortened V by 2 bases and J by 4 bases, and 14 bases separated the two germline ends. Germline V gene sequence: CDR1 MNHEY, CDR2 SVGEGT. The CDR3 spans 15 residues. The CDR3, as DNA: TGTGCCAGCAGTTACGATCTCAGGGGATTCTATGGCTACACCTTC. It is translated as CASSYDLRGFYGYTF.

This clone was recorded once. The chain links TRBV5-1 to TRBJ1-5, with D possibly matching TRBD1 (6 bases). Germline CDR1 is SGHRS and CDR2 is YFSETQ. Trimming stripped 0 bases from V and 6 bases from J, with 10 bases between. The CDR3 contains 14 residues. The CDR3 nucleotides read TGCGCCAGCAGCTTGGGACAGGCCGGTCAGCCCCAGCATTTT. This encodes CASSLGQAGQPQHF.

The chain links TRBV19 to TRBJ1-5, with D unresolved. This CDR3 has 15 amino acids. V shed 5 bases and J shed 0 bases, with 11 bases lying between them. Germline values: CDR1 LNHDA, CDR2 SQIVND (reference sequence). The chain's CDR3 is CASSPSRDSNQPQHF. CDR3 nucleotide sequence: TGTGCCAGTAGTCCCTCGCGGGATAGCAATCAGCCCCAGCATTTT.

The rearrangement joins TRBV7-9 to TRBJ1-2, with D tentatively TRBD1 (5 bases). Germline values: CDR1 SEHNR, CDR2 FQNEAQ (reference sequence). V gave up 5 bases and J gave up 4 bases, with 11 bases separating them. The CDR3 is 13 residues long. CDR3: CASSIRVGYGYTF. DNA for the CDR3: TGTGCCAGCAGCATCAGGGTCGGCTATGGCTACACCTTC.

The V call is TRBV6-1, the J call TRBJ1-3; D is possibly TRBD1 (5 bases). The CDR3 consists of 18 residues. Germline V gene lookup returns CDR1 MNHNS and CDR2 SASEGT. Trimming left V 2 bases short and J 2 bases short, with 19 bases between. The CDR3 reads CASSERVGGVYPGNTIYF. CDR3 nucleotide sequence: TGTGCCAGCAGTGAAAGGGTGGGGGGGGTGTACCCTGGAAACACCATATATTTT.

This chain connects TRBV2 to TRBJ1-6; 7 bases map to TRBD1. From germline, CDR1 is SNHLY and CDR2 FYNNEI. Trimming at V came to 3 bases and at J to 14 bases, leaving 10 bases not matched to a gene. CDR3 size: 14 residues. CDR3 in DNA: TGTGCCAGCAGTGATCAGGGGGTGGGTAGGTCCCTCCACTTT. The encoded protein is CASSDQGVGRSLHF.

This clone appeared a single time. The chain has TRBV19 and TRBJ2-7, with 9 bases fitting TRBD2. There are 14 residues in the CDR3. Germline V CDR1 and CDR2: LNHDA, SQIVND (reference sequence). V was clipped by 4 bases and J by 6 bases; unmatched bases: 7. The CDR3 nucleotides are TGTGCCAGTAGTACCGGACTAGCGCGGTTCGAGCAGTACTTC. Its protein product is CASSTGLARFEQYF.

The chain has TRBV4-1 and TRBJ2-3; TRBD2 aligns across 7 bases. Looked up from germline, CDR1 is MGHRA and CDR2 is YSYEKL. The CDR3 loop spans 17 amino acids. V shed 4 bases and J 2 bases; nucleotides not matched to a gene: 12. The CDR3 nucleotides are TGCGCCAGCAGCCCTCGTACAGCGGGAATAATCACAGATACGCAGTATTTT. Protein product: CASSPRTAGIITDTQYF.

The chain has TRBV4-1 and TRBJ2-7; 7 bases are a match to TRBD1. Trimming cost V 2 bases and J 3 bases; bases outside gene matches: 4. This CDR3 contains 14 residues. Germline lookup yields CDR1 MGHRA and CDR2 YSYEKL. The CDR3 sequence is CASSQPGQYYEQYF. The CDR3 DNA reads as TGCGCCAGCAGCCAACCGGGACAGTACTACGAGCAGTACTTC.

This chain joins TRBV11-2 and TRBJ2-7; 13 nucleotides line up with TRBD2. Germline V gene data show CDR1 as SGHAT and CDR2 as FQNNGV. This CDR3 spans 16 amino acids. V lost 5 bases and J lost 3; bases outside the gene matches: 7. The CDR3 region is CASSKGLAGEIYEQYF. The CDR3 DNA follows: TGTGCCAGCAGCAAAGGACTAGCGGGAGAAATCTACGAGCAGTACTTC.

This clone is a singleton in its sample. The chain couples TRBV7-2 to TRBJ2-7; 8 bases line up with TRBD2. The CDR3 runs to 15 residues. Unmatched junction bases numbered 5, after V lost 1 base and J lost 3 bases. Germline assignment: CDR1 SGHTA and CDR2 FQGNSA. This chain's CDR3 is CASSLGPSGLYEQYF. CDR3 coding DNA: TGTGCCAGCAGCTTAGGCCCTAGCGGGCTCTACGAGCAGTACTTC.

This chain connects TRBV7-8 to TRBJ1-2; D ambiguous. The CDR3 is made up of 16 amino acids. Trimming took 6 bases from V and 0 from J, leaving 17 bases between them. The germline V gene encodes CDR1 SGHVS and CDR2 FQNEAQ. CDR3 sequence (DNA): TGTGCCAGCAGACCCGCGGGCAGTATAGCTAACTATGGCTACACCTTC. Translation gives CASRPAGSIANYGYTF.

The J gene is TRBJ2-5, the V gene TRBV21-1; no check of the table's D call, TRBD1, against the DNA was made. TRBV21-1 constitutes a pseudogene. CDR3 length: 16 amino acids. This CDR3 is CASSKIKDVGRETQYF. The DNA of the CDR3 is TGTGCCAGCAGCAAAATAAAGGACGTGGGGCGGGAGACCCAGTACTTC.

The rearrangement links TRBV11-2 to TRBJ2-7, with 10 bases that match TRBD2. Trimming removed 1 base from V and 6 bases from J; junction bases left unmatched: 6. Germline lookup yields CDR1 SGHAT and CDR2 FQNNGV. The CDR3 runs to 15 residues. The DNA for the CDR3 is TGTGCCAGCAGCTTAGGGTCAGCGGGAGGGGGCGAGCAGTACTTC. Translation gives CASSLGSAGGGEQYF.